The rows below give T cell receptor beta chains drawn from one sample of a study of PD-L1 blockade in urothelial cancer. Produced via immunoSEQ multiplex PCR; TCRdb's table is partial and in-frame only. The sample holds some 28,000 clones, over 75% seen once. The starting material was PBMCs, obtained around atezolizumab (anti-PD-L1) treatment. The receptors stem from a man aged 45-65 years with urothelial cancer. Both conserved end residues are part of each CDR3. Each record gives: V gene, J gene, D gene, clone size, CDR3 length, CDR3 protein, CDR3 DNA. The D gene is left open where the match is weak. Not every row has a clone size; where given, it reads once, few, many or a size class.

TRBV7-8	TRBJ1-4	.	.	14	CASSLAGSGEKLFF	TGTGCCAGCAGCTTAGCTGGGTCGGGTGAAAAACTGTTTTTT
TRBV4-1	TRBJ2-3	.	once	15	CASSQAGGYTDTQYF	TGCGCCAGCAGCCAAGCAGGGGGGTACACAGATACGCAGTATTTT
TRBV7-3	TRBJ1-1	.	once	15	CASSLTGGRSTEAFF	TGTGCCAGCAGCTTAACGGGGGGGCGCAGCACTGAAGCTTTCTTT
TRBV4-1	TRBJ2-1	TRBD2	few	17	CASSQQTGTSTYNEQFF	TGCGCCAGCAGCCAGCAAACCGGGACTAGCACATACAATGAGCAGTTCTTC
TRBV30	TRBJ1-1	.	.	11	CASQGNTEAFF	TGTGCCTCCCAGGGGAACACTGAAGCTTTCTTT
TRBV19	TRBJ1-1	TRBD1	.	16	CASKSVGGGMNTEAFF	TGTGCCAGTAAATCAGTTGGAGGGGGCATGAACACTGAAGCTTTCTTT
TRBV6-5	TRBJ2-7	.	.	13	CASSYPPAYEQYF	TGTGCCAGCAGTTACCCTCCCGCCTACGAGCAGTACTTC
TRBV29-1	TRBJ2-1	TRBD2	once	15	CSVESLAGAPGHQFF	TGCAGCGTTGAGTCTCTAGCGGGGGCCCCGGGGCATCAGTTCTTC
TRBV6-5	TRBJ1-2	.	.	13	CASSTGVSYGYTF	TGTGCCAGCAGCACAGGAGTCTCCTATGGCTACACCTTC
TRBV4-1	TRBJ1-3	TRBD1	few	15	CASSRQTGQANTIYF	TGCGCCAGCAGCCGACAAACGGGACAGGCTAACACCATATATTTT
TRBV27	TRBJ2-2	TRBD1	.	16	CASHNSGTGNTGELFF	TGTGCCAGCCACAACTCCGGGACAGGGAACACCGGGGAGCTGTTTTTT
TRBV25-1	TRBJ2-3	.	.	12	CASSDVTDTQYF	TGTGCCAGCAGTGACGTCACAGATACGCAGTATTTT
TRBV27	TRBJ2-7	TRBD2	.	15	CASSSLAGEGYEQYF	TGTGCCAGCAGTTCGTTAGCGGGAGAGGGCTACGAGCAGTACTTC
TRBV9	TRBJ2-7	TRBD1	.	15	CASSLRQGGNYEQYF	TGTGCCAGCAGCTTGCGACAGGGGGGGAACTACGAGCAGTACTTC
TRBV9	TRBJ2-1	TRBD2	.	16	CASSVVASGFYNEQFF	TGTGCCAGCAGCGTAGTCGCTAGCGGGTTCTACAATGAGCAGTTCTTC
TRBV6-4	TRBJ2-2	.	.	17	CASSERLGLVNTGELFF	TGTGCCAGCAGTGAACGGTTAGGACTGGTGAACACCGGGGAGCTGTTTTTT
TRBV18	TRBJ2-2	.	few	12	CASSPTGGELFF	TGTGCCAGCTCACCCACGGGAGGGGAGCTGTTTTTT
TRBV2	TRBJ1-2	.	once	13	CASSRTENYGYTF	TGTGCCAGCAGCCGGACAGAAAACTATGGCTACACCTTC
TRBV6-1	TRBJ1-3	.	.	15	CASSDAGALGNTIYF	TGTGCCAGCAGTGACGCAGGGGCCCTAGGAAACACCATATATTTT
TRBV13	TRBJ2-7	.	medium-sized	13	CASSSGLSYEQYF	TGTGCCAGCAGCAGCGGACTATCCTACGAGCAGTACTTC
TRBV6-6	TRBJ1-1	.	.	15	CASSYWGGMNTEAFF	TGTGCCAGCAGTTACTGGGGAGGCATGAACACTGAAGCTTTCTTT
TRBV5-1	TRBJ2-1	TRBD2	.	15	CASSYSRGVYNEQFF	TGCGCCAGCTCGTATAGTCGGGGGGTATACAATGAGCAGTTCTTC
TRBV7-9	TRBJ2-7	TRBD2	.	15	CASSLGGGRADEQYF	TGTGCCAGCAGCCTAGGGGGCGGGAGGGCCGACGAGCAGTACTTC
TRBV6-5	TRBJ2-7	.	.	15	CASSPGANRVGEQYF	TGTGCCAGCAGCCCCGGAGCCAACAGGGTTGGCGAGCAGTACTTC
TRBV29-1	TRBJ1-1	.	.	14	CSVQEQTGFTEAFF	TGCAGCGTTCAGGAGCAGACAGGTTTCACTGAAGCTTTCTTT
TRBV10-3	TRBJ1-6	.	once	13	CAIRATDNSPLHF	TGTGCCATCAGGGCGACAGATAATTCACCCCTCCACTTT
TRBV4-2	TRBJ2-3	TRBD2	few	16	CASSQGGLAQKDTQYF	TGTGCCAGCAGCCAAGGGGGACTAGCTCAGAAAGATACGCAGTATTTT
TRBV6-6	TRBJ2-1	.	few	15	CASSYSGATLNEQFF	TGTGCCAGCAGTTACTCGGGTGCGACACTGAATGAGCAGTTCTTC
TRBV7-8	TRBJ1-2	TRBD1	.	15	CASRPDRGRTYGYTF	TGTGCCAGCAGACCTGACAGGGGGCGAACCTATGGCTACACCTTC
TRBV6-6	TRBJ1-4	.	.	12	CASKQGNEKLFF	TGTGCCAGCAAGCAGGGAAATGAAAAACTGTTTTTT
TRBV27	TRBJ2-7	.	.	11	CASSSYYEQYF	TGTGCCAGCAGTTCCTACTACGAGCAGTACTTC
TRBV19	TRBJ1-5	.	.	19	CASSTPAGEGFYSNQPQHF	TGTGCCAGTAGTACCCCGGCAGGGGAGGGGTTCTATAGCAATCAGCCCCAGCATTTT
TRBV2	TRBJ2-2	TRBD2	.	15	CASSPSGRYTGELFF	TGTGCCAGCAGTCCCAGCGGGAGGTACACCGGGGAGCTGTTTTTT
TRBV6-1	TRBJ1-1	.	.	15	CASSESGTLNTEAFF	TGTGCCAGCAGTGAATCAGGCACCCTGAACACTGAAGCTTTCTTT
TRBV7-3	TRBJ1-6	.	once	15	CASSLTGSERSPLHF	TGTGCCAGCAGCTTAACCGGTAGCGAGAGATCACCCCTCCACTTT
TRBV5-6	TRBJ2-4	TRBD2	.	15	CASSPSSGAKNIQYF	TGTGCCAGCAGTCCATCTAGCGGTGCCAAAAACATTCAGTACTTC
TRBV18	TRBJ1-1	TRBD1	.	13	CASSSDRVTEAFF	TGTGCCAGCTCATCAGACAGGGTCACTGAAGCTTTCTTT
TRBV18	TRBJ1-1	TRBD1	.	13	CASSSSDRTEAFF	TGTGCCAGCTCATCCTCGGACAGGACCGAAGCTTTCTTT
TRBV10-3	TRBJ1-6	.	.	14	CAISESSGNSPLHF	TGTGCCATCAGTGAGTCTTCAGGGAATTCACCCCTCCACTTT
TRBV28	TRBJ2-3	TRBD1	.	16	CASSTRRQGGWDTQYF	TGTGCCAGCAGCACGCGTAGACAGGGGGGCTGGGATACGCAGTATTTT
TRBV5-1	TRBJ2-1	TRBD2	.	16	CASSLEPGLYDNEQFF	TGCGCCAGCAGCTTGGAGCCGGGACTATACGACAATGAGCAGTTCTTC
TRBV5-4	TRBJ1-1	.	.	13	CASSPVGNTEAFF	TGTGCCAGCAGCCCCGTCGGGAACACTGAAGCTTTCTTT
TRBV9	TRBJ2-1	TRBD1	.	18	CASSVTGVGAKPYNEQFF	TGTGCCAGCAGCGTAACAGGGGTGGGGGCTAAACCCTACAATGAGCAGTTCTTC